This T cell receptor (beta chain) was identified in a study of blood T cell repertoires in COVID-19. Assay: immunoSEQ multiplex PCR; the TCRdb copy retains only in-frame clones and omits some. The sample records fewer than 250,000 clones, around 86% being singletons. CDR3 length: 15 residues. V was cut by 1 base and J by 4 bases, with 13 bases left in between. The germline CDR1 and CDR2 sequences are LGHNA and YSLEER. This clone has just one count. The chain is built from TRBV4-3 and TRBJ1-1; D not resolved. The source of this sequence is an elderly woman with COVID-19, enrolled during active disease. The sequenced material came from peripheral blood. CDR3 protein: CASSQGEGGITEAFF. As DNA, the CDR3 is TGCGCCAGCAGCCAAGGGGAGGGAGGGATCACTGAAGCTTTCTTT.